Described below is a single T cell receptor beta chain sequence and its context. Its cognate antigen is unknown. Trimming removed 2 bases from V and 11 bases from J; junction bases left unmatched: 2. CDR1 is MDHEN and CDR2 is SYDVKM in the germline V gene. CDR3 length: 11 amino acids. These data are taken from a study of PD-1 blockade in classical Hodgkin lymphoma. Findings and limits, study-wide: Reported findings placed baseline TCR diversity lower in newly diagnosed patients (compared with healthy donors).

Assay: immunoSEQ multiplex PCR; the TCRdb copy retains only in-frame clones and omits some. Altogether 45,000 to 60,000 clones are present, approximately 91% being singletons, with the ten largest covering roughly 5.3%. Stated time point: newly diagnosed, previously untreated cHL patient sample. Comparator PBMCs were from newly diagnosed, untreated classical Hodgkin lymphoma. The clonotype originates from a human donor with classical Hodgkin lymphoma. The V and J genes are TRBV28 and TRBJ1-1, with 7 bases aligning to TRBD1. Input material: peripheral blood mononuclear cells (PBMCs). The CDR3 nucleotides read TGTGCCAGCAGTTTAACAGGGGAGGCTTTCTTT. Translation gives CASSLTGEAFF.